This section outlines one T cell receptor (beta chain) sequence together with its context. This sample is drawn from a study of T-cell reconstitution after alpha-beta-depleted transplantation in children. It was with unique molecular identifiers that the TCRbeta library was prepared. TCRdb re-called the PCR reads through MiXCR, storing one row per CDR3 protein. The sample yields a few hundred thousand distinct CDR3 sequences, under 15% seen once. The germline V gene has CDR1 KGHSH and CDR2 LQKENI. CDR3 length: 18 amino acids. The V gene end was trimmed by 0 bases and the J gene end by 6 bases; junction bases not matched to a gene: 15.

The sample here was PBMCs, mostly from graft donor cells, taken 360 days after TCRalphabeta/CD19-depleted stem cell transplant. This TCR was recovered from a male patient younger than 18 who had a stem cell transplant for acute myeloid leukemia, so the T cells may come from the graft donor. This rearrangement joins TRBV18 to TRBJ2-7; 9 bases align to TRBD2. The CDR3 DNA is TGTGCCAGCTCACCACCTTCCGGACTAGCGATCCCCAACGGCGAGCAGTACTTC. It specifies CASSPPSGLAIPNGEQYF.